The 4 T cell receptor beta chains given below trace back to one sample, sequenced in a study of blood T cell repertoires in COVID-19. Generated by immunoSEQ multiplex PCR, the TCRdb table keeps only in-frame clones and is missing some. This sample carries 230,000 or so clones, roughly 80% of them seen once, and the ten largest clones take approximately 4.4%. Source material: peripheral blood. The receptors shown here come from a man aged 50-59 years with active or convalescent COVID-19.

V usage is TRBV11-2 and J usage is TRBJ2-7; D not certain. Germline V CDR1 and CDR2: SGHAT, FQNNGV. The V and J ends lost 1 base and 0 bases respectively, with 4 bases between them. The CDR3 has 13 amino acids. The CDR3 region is CASSLGPSYEQYF. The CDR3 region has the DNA TGTGCCAGCAGCTTAGGGCCCTCCTACGAGCAGTACTTC.

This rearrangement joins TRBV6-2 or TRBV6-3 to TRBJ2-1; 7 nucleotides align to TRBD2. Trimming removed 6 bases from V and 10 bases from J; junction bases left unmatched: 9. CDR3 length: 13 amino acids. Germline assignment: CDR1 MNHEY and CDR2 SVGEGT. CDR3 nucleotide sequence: TGTGCCAGCAGCCCGACTAGCCTATACGAGCAGTTCTTC. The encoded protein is CASSPTSLYEQFF.

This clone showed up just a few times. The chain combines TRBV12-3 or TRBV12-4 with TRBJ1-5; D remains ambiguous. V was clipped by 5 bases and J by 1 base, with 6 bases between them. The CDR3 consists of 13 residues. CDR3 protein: CASSVGSNQPQHF. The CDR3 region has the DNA TGTGCCAGCAGTGTCGGGAGCAATCAGCCCCAGCATTTT.

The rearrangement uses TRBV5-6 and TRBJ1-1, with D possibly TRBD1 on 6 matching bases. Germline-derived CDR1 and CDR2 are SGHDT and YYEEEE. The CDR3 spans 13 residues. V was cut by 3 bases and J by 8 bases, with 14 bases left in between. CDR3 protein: CASSWDMENEAFF. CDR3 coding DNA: TGTGCCAGCAGCTGGGACATGGAGAACGAAGCTTTCTTT.